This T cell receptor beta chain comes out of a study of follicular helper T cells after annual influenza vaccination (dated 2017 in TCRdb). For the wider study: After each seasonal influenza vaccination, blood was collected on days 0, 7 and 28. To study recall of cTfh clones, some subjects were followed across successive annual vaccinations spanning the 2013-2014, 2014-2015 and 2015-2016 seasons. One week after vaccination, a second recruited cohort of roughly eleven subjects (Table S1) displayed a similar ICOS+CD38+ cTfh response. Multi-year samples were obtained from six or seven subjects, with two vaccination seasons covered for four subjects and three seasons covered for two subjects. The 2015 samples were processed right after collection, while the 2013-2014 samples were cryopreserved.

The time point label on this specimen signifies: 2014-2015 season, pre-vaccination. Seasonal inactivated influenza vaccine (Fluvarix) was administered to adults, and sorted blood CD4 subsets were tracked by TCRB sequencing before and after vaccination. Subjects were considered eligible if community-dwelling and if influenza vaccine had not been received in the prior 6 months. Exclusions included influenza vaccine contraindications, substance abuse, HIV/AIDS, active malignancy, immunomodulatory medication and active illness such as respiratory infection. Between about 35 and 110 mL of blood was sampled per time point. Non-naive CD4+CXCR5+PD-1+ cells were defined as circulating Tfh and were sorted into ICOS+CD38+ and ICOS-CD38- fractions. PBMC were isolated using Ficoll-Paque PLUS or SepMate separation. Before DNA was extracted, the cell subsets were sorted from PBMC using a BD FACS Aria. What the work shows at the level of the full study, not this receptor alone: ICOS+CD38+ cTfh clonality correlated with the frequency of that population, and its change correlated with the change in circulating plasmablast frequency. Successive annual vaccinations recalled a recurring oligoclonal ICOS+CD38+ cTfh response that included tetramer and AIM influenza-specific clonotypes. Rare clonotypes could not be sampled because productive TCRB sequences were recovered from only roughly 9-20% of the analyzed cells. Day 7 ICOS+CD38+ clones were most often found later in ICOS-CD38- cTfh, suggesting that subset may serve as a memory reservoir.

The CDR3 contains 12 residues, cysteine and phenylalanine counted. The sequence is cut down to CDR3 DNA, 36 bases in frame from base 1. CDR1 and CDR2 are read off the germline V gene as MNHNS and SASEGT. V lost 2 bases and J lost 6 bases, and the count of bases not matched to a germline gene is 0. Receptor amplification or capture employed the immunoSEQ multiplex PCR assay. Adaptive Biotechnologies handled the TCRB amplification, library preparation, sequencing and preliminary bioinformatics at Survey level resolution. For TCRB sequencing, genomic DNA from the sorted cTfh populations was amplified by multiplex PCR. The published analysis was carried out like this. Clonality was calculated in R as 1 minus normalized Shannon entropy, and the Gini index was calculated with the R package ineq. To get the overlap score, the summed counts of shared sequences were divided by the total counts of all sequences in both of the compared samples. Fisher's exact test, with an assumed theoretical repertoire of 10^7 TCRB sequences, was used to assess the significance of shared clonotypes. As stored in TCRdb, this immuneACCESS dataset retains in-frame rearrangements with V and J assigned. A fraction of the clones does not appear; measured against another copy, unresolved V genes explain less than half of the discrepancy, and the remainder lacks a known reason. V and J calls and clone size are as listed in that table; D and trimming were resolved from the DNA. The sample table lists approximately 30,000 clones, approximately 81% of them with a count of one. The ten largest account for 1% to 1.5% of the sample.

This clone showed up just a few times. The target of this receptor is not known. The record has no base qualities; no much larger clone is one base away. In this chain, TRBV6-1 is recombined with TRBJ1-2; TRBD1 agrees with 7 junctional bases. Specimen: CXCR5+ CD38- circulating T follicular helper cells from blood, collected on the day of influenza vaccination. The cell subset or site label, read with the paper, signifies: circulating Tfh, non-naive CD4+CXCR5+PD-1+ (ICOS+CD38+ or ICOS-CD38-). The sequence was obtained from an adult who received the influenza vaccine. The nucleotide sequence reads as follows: TGTGCCAGCAGTGAAAGGGGGCATGGCTACACCTTC. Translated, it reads CASSERGHGYTF.